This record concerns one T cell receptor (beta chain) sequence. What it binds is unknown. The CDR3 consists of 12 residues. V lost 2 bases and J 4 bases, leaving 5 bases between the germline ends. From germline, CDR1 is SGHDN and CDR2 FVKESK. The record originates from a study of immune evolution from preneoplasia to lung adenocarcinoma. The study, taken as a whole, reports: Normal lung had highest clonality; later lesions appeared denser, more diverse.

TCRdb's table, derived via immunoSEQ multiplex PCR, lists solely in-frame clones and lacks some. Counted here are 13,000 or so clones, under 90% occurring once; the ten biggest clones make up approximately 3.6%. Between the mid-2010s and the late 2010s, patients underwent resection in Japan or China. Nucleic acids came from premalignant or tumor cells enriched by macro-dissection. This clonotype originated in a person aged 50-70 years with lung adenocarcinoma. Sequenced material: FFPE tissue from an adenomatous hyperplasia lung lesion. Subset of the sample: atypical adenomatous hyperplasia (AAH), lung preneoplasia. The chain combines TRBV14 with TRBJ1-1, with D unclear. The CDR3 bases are TGTGCCAGCAGCCAACTGCCCACTGAAGCTTTCTTT. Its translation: CASSQLPTEAFF.